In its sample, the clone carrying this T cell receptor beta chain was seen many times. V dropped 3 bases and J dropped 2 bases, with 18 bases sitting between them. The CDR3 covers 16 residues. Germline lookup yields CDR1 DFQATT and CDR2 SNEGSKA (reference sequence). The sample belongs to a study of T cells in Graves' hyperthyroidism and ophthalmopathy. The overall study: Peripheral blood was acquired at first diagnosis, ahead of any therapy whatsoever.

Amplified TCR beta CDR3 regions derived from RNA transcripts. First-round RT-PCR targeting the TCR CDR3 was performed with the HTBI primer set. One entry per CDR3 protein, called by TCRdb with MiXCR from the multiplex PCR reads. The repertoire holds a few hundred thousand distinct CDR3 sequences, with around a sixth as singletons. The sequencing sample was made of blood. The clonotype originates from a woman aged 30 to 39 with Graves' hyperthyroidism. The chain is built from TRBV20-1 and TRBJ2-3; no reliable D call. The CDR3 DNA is TGCAGTGCTAGGGCCAGGCCCCCGGTGGCCACAGATACGCAGTATTTT. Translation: CSARARPPVATDTQYF.